This T cell receptor beta chain was sequenced in a study of blood T cell repertoires in COVID-19. The CDR3 contains 15 residues. The V end lost 6 bases, the J end lost 5 bases, and 16 bases lay between the germline ends. The germline CDR1 and CDR2 sequences are KGHSH and LQKENI. Generated by immunoSEQ multiplex PCR, the TCRdb table keeps only in-frame clones and is missing some. Here the sample spans roughly 160,000 clones, 80% to 90% being singletons. This clonotype was obtained from a man aged 55 to 70 with acute or convalescent COVID-19. The chain couples TRBV18 to TRBJ1-4; D is possibly TRBD1 (5 bases). The sequenced sample consisted of peripheral blood. The CDR3 protein is CASSPRQLSNEKLFF. The CDR3 bases are TGTGCCAGCTCCCCGCGACAGCTATCGAATGAAAAACTGTTTTTT.